This T cell receptor beta chain emerged from a study of CD4 T cells in relation to SARS-CoV-2 and coronaviruses. About the research overall: PBMCs were cultured with antigen for roughly 11 days before TCR beta sequencing. Notes on the study in general: Compared with monoreactive clones, crossreactive clones showed significantly weaker SARS-CoV-2 expansion.

Trimming took off 2 bases at V and 0 bases at J, with 14 bases between the two ends. Per germline, CDR1 SGHVS and CDR2 FNYEAQ. This CDR3 has 16 amino acids. Produced via immunoSEQ multiplex PCR; TCRdb's table is partial and in-frame only. The profile shows some 30,000 clones, more than 65% of them singletons. With regard to this clone: Its antigen is still unknown.

Material: memory CD4+ T cells from PBMCs, cultured in vitro. The TCR comes from an adult with COVID-19. The chain links TRBV7-6 to TRBJ2-7; D is possibly TRBD2 (6 bases). The CDR3, as DNA: TGTGCCAGCAGCTTATATCGGGCTAGCGCCTCCTACGAGCAGTACTTC. Its protein product is CASSLYRASASYEQYF.